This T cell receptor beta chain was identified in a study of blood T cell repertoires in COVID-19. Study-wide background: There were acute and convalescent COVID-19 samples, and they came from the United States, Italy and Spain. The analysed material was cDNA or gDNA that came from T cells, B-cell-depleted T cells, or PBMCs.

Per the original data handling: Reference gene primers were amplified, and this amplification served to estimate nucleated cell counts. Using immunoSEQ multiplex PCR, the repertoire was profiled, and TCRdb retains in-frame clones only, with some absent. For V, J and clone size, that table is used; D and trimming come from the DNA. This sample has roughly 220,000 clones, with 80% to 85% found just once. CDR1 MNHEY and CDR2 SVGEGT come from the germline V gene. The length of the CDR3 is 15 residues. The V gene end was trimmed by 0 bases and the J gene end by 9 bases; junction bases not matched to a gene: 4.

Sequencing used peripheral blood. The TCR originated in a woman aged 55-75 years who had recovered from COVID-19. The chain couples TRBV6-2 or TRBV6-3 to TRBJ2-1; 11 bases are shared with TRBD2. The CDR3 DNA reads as TGTGCCAGCAGTTACTCTAGCGGGGGGGCCAGTGAGCAGTTCTTC. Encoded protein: CASSYSSGGASEQFF.